The text below deals with one T cell receptor (beta chain). Distinct nucleotide sequences in the sample also encode this CDR3. The data were obtained in a study of control samples from healthy donors and cancer patients. The CDR3 spans 14 residues. Per the germline V gene, CDR1 is DFQATT and CDR2 is SNEGSKA (reference sequence). The V gene lost 3 bases and the J gene lost 4 bases, with 13 bases spanning the gap. Here immunoSEQ multiplex PCR was the method, and the copy in TCRdb shows in-frame clones only, minus some. The table has under 300,000 clones, roughly 82% seen once; the top ten hold about 14%.

The V gene is TRBV20-1, the J gene TRBJ2-1, with a possible D match to TRBD2 (5 bases). This receptor was taken from a woman between 55 and 75 years old with lung cancer. Specimen: PBMCs. CDR3 in amino acids: CSASFSGAYNEQFF. The DNA for the CDR3 is TGCAGTGCTAGTTTCAGCGGAGCATACAATGAGCAGTTCTTC.